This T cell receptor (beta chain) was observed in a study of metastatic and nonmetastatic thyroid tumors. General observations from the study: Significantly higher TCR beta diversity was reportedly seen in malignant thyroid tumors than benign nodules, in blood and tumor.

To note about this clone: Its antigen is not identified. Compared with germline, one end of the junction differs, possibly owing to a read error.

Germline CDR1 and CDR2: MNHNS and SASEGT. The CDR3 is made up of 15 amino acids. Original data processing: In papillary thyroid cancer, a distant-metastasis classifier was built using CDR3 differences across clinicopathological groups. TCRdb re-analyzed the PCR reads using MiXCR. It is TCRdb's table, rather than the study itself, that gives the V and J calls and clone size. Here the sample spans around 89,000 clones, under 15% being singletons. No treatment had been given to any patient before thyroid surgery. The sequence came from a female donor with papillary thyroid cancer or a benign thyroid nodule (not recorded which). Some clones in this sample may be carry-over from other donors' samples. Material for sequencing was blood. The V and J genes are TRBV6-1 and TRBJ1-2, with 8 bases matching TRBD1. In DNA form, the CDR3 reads TGTGCCAGCAGACGCGGACAGGGTGGAGCCTATGTCTACACCTTC. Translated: CASRRGQGGAYVYTF.